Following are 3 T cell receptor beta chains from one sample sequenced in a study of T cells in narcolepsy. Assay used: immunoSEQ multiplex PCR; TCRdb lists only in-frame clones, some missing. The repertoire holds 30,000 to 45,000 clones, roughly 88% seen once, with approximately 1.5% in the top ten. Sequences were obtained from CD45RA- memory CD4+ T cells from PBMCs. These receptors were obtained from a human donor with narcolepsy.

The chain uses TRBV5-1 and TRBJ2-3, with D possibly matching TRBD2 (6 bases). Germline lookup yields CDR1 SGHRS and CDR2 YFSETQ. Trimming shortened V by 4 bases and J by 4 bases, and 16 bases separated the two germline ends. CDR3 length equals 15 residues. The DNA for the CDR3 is TGCGCCAGCAGCGAGGGCGGGGCCCCCCCAGATACGCAGTATTTT. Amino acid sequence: CASSEGGAPPDTQYF.

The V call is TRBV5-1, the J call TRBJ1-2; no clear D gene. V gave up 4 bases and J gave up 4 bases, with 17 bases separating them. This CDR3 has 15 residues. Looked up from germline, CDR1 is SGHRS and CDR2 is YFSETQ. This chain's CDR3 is CASSGLDGNLYGYTF. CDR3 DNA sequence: TGCGCCAGCAGCGGGCTGGACGGAAACCTCTATGGCTACACCTTC.

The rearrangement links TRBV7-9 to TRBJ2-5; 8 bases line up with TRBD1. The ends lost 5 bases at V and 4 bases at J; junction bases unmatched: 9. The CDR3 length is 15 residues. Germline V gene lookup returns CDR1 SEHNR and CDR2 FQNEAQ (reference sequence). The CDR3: CASSDTQGAGETQYF. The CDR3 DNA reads TGTGCCAGCAGCGACACTCAGGGGGCAGGAGAGACCCAGTACTTC.